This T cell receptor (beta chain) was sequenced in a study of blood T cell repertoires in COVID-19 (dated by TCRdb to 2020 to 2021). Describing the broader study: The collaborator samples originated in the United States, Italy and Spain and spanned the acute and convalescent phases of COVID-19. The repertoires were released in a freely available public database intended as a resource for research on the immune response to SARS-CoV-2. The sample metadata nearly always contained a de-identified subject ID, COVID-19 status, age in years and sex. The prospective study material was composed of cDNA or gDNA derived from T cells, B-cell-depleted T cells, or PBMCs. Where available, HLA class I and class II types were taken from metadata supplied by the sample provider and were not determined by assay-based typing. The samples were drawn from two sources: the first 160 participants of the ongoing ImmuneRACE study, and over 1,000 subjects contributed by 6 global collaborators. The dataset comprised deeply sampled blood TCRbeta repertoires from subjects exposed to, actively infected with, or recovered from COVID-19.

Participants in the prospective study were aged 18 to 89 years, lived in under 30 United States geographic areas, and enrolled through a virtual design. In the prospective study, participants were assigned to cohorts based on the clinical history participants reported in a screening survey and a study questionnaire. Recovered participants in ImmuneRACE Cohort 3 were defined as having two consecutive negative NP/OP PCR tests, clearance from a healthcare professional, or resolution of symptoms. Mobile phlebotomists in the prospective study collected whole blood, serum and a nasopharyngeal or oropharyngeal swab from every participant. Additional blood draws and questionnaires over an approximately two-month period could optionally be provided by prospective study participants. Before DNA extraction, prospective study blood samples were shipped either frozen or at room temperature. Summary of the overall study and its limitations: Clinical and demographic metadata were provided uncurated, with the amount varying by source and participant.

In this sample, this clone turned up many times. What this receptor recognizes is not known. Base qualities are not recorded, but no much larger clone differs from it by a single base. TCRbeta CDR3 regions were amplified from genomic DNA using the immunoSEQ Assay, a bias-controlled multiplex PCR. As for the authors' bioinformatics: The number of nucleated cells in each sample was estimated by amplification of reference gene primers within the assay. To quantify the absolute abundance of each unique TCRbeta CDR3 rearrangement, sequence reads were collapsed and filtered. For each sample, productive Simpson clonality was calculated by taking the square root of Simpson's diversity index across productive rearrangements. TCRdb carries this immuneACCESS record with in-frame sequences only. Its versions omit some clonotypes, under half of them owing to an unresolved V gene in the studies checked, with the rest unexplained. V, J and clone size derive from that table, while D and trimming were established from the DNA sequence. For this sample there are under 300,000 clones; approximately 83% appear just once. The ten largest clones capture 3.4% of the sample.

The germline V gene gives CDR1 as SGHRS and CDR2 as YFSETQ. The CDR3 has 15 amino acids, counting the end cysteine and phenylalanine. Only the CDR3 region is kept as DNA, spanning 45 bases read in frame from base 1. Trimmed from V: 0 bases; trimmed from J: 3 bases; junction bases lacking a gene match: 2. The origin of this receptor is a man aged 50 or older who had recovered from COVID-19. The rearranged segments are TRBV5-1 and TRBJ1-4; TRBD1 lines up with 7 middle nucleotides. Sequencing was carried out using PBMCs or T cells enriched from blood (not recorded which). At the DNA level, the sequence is TGCGCCAGCAGCTTGGCGGGACAGTCTAATGAAAAACTGTTTTTT. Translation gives CASSLAGQSNEKLFF.